The sequence of this T cell receptor beta chain was determined in a study of blood T cell repertoires in COVID-19. Study in general: The origin of the acute and convalescent COVID-19 samples was the United States, Italy and Spain.

V lost 4 bases, J lost 3 bases, and 5 bases stayed unmatched. The germline V gene encodes CDR1 SEHNR and CDR2 FQNEAQ (reference sequence). The CDR3 loop spans 15 amino acids. The data were produced by immunoSEQ multiplex PCR, yet TCRdb's version contains in-frame clones alone and is incomplete. In the table there are approximately 240,000 clones, about 90% of which are singletons. This chain links TRBV7-9 with TRBJ1-2, with 10 nucleotides matching TRBD1. The TCR sequence derives from a woman aged 25 to 39 with acute COVID-19. The specimen sequenced was PBMCs or T cells enriched from blood (not recorded which). The CDR3 protein is CASSWGGQGYYGYTF. The CDR3 coding sequence is TGTGCCAGCAGCTGGGGGGGACAGGGGTACTATGGCTACACCTTC.